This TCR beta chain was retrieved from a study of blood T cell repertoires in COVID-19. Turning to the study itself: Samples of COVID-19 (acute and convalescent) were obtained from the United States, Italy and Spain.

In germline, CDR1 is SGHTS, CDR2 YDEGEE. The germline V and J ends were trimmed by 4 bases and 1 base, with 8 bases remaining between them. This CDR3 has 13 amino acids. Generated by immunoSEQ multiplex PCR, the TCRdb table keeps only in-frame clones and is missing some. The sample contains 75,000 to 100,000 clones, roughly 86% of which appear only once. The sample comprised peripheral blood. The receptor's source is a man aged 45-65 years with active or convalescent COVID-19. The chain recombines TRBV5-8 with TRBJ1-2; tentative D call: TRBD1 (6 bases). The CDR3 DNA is TGTGCCAGCAGCAAGGGGGTTAACTATGGCTACACCTTC. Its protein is CASSKGVNYGYTF.